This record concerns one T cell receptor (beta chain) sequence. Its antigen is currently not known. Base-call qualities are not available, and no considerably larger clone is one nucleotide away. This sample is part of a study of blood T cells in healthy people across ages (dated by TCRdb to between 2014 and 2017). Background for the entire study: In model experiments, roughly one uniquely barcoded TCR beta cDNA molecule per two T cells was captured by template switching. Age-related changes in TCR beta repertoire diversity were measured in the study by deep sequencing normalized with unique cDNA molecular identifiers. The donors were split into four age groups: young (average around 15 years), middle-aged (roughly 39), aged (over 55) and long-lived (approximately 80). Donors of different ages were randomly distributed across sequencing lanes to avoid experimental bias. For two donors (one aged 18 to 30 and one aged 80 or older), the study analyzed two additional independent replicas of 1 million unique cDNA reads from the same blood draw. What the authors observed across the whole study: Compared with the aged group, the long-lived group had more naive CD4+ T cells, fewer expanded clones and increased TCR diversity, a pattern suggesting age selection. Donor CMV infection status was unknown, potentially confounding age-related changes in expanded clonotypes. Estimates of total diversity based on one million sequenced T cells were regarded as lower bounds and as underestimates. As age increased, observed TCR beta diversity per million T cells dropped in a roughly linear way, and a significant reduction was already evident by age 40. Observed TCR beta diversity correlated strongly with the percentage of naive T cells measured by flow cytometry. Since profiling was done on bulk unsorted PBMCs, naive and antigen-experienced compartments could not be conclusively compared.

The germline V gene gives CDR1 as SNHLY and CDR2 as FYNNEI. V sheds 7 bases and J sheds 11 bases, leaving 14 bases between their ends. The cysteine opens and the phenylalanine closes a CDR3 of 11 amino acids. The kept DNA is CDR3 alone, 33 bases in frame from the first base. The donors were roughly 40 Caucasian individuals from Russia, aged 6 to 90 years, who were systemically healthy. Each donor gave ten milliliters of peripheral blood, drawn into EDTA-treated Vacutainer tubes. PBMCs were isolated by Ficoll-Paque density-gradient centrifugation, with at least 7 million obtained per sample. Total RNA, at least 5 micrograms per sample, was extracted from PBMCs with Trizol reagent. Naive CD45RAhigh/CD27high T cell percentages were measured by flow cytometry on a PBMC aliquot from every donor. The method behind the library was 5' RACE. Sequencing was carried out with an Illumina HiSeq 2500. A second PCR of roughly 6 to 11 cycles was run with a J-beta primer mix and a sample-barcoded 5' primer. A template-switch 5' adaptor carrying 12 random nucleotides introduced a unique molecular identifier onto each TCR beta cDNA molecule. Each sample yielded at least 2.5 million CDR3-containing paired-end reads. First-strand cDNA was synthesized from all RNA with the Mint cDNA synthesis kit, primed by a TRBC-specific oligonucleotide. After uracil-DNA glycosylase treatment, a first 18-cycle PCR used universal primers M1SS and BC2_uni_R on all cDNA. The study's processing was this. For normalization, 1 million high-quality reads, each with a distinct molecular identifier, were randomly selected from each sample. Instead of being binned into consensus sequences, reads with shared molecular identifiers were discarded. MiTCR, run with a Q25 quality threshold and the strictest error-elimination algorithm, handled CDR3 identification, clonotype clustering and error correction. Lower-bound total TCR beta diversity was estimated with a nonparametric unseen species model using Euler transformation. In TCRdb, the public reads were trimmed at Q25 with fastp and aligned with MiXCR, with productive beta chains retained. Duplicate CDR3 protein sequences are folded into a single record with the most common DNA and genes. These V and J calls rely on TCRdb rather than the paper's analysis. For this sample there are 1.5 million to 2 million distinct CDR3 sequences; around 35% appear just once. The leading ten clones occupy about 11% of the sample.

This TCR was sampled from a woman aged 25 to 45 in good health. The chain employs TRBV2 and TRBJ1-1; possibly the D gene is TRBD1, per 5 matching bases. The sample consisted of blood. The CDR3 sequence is CASTPGTKAFF. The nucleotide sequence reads TGTGCCAGCACCCCCGGGACCAAGGCTTTCTTT.